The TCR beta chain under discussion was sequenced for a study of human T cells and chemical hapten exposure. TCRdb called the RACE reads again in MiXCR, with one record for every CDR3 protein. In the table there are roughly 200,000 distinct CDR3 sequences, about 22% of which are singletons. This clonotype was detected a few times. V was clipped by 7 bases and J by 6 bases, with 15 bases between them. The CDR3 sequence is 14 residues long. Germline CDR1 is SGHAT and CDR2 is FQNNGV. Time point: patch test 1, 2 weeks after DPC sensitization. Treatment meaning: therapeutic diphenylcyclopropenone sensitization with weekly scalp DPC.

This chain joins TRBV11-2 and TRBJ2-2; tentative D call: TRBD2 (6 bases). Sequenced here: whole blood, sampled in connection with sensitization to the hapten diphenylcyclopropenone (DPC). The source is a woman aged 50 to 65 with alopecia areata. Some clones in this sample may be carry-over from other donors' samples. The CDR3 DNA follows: TGTGCCAGCACTACGACTAGAATGGCCGGGGAGCTGTTTTTT. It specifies CASTTTRMAGELFF.